Here is one T cell receptor beta chain with its context. Its antigen remains unknown. Using immunoSEQ multiplex PCR, the repertoire was profiled, and TCRdb retains in-frame clones only, with some absent. Altogether more than 30,000 clones are present, about 88% being singletons, with the ten largest covering 2.4%. These data are taken from a study of OX40 agonist ivuxolimab in advanced cancers. On the study more broadly: The patients got ivuxolimab, which is an agonistic anti-OX40 (CD134) antibody. Three patients, one with hepatocellular carcinoma and two with cutaneous melanoma, responded partially.

Findings and limits, study-wide: Mean expanded clone counts were higher in CD8+ than CD4+ T cells.

From germline, CDR1 is DFQATT and CDR2 SNEGSKA (reference sequence). The CDR3 sequence is 11 residues long. Trimming removed 7 bases from V and 2 bases from J; junction bases left unmatched: 1. Source: CD4+ or CD8+ T cells sorted from blood, taken in a trial of the OX40 agonist ivuxolimab. The chain joins TRBV20-1 to TRBJ2-5, with 7 bases lining up with TRBD1. This TCR was sampled from an adult with an advanced solid tumor such as melanoma, head and neck, liver or kidney cancer. The CDR3 sequence is CSVGQQETQYF. CDR3 nucleotide sequence: TGCAGTGTGGGACAGCAAGAGACCCAGTACTTC.